This T cell receptor (beta chain) emerged from a study of CD8 T cells in ankylosing spondylitis. Findings and caveats of the study: What seemed typical of ankylosing spondylitis blood was a TCR beta motif built from eight highly homologous variants. Disease-linked clones bore a CD8+ phenotype, appearing relatively rarely in peripheral blood.

A remark on this clonotype: What it binds is not known.

V lost 3 bases, J lost 4 bases, and 10 bases lay in between. Germline CDR1 is SGHAT and CDR2 is FQNNGV. This CDR3 has 13 amino acids. Libraries of TCR beta came from quantitative 5'-RACE with molecular barcodes. MiXCR, run by TCRdb on the 5' RACE reads, gives a single entry per CDR3 protein. The sample records 150,000 or so distinct CDR3 sequences, roughly 18% being singletons. The sequenced material came from blood, either unsorted or a sorted T cell fraction (not recorded which). The chain recombines TRBV11-2 with TRBJ2-7, with D possibly being TRBD2 (6 bases). This sequence originates from a male donor with ankylosing spondylitis or in good health (not recorded which). The CDR3: CASSFGTEYEQYF. CDR3 in DNA: TGTGCCAGCAGCTTCGGGACTGAGTACGAGCAGTACTTC.